The 27 T cell receptor beta chains given below trace back to one sample, sequenced in a study of PD-1 blockade in classical Hodgkin lymphoma. Sample time point: cycle 4 day 1 (C4D1), after 5 to 7 weeks of nivolumab. No patient escaped relapse after autologous stem cell transplantation, and brentuximab vedotin exposure varied. TCRdb keeps only in-frame clones here, not all; method: immunoSEQ multiplex PCR. The table shows about 44,000 clones, with around three fifths occurring only once. Sequencing was performed on peripheral blood mononuclear cells (PBMCs), taken before the fourth cycle of nivolumab. The receptors were sampled from a human donor with classical Hodgkin lymphoma.

This chain links TRBV18 with TRBJ2-5; TRBD1 aligns across 7 bases. V trimming: 3 bases; J trimming: 3 bases; junction bases outside the gene matches: 22. Germline CDR1 is KGHSH and CDR2 is LQKENI. The CDR3 extends over 20 amino acids. The CDR3 loop is CASSPLVTRDSVQIKETQYF. CDR3 bases: TGTGCCAGCTCACCGCTTGTAACCCGGGACAGTGTTCAGATAAAAGAGACCCAGTACTTC.

In its sample, this clone was seen a few times. The chain is built from TRBV19 and TRBJ1-5, with a possible D match to TRBD1 (5 bases). The germline gives CDR1 LNHDA, CDR2 SQIVND (reference sequence). CDR3 length equals 14 residues. V gave up 5 bases and J gave up 3 bases, with 11 bases separating them. CDR3 protein: CASSPGTANQPQHF. The DNA of the CDR3 is TGTGCCAGTAGTCCGGGGACGGCCAATCAGCCCCAGCATTTT.

V gene TRBV18 combines with J gene TRBJ1-1; TRBD1 is a possible D gene (5 bases). Germline V CDR1 and CDR2: KGHSH, LQKENI. CDR3 length: 16 residues. Trimming removed 0 bases from V and 0 bases from J, with 11 bases in between. The chain's CDR3 is CASSPPTVQMNTEAFF. CDR3 DNA: TGTGCCAGCTCACCACCGACAGTCCAAATGAACACTGAAGCTTTCTTT.

The CDR3 nucleotides read TGTGCCAGCAGCTTCGGGACAGCCTACACCGGGGAGCTGTTTTTT. This encodes CASSFGTAYTGELFF. The V and J genes are TRBV28 and TRBJ2-2; 7 positions match TRBD1. V trimming: 6 bases; J trimming: 3 bases; junction bases outside the gene matches: 7. The CDR3 covers 15 residues. CDR1 is MDHEN and CDR2 is SYDVKM in the germline V gene.

The chain is built from TRBV11-2 and TRBJ1-1, with a tentative D call TRBD1 (6 bases). Germline CDR1 reads SGHAT; CDR2 reads FQNNGV. Trimming stripped 3 bases from V and 2 bases from J, with 13 bases between. The CDR3 is 15 amino acids. Here the CDR3 DNA reads TGTGCCAGCAGCTTTGGGGCAGGGGCTAACACTGAAGCTTTCTTT. This sequence encodes CASSFGAGANTEAFF. Looking up the rest from reference TRBV11-2 and TRBJ1-1 gives the full variable domain: EAGVAQSPRYKIIEKRQSVAFWCNPISGHATLYWYQQILGQGPKLLIQFQNNGVVDDSQLPKDRFSAERLKGVDSTLKIQPAKLEDSAVYLCASSFGAGANTEAFFGQGTRLTVV.

This clone showed up just once. V and J are TRBV5-4 and TRBJ2-3; TRBD1 aligns across 12 bases. Germline V gene lookup returns CDR1 SGHNT and CDR2 YYREEE (reference sequence). J gave up 6 bases and V 4 bases, and 15 bases lay outside the gene matches. This CDR3 has 18 residues. DNA for the CDR3: TGTGCCAGCAGCACGTATAGACCGGGACAGGGGGCGACCGATACGCAGTATTTT. Its translation is CASSTYRPGQGATDTQYF.

In this sample, this clone turned up once. The CDR3 loop is CASSSAGESVYGYTF. The CDR3 DNA reads TGTGCCAGCAGTTCCGCAGGGGAATCGGTCTATGGCTACACCTTC. The rearrangement joins TRBV28 to TRBJ1-2; D perhaps matches TRBD1 (6 bases). CDR1 and CDR2 from the germline V gene are MDHEN and SYDVKM. The CDR3 has 15 residues. V was trimmed by 4 bases and J by 4 bases, leaving 16 bases between them.

The gene calls are TRBV4-3 and TRBJ2-3; possibly TRBD2 for D (7 bases). Deletions cut 0 bases from V and 11 bases from J, with 15 bases between. This CDR3 has 14 amino acids. Germline values: CDR1 LGHNA, CDR2 YSLEER. In DNA form, the CDR3 reads TGCGCCAGCAGCCAAGAGGGGGGGCCAGGGAGGCAGTATTTT. It encodes CASSQEGGPGRQYF.

This chain uses TRBV7-2 with TRBJ1-4, with D perhaps matching TRBD1 (5 bases). The CDR3 loop spans 16 amino acids. V dropped 4 bases and J dropped 4 bases, with 16 bases sitting between them. Germline V gene sequence: CDR1 SGHTA, CDR2 FQGNSA. CDR3 DNA: TGTGCCAGCAGCTCTGCTGGTGGGGGGTTTAATGAAAAACTGTTTTTT. Its translation is CASSSAGGGFNEKLFF.

The chain recombines TRBV5-6 with TRBJ2-1; D may be TRBD1 (5 bases). V dropped 4 bases and J dropped 0 bases, with 11 bases sitting between them. The CDR3 sequence is 15 residues long. CDR1 and CDR2 from the germline V gene are SGHDT and YYEEEE. CDR3 in DNA: TGTGCCAGCAGCGCCCTGGACACCTCCTACAATGAGCAGTTCTTC. This encodes CASSALDTSYNEQFF.

V and J are TRBV29-1 and TRBJ2-5; D is undetermined. Germline V CDR1 and CDR2: SQVTM, ANQGSEA. Trimming removed 2 bases at V and 2 bases at J, with 3 bases between. This CDR3 has 11 amino acids. The CDR3 sequence: CSVEPQETQYF. CDR3 coding DNA: TGCAGCGTTGAACCTCAAGAGACCCAGTACTTC.

The chain uses TRBV9 and TRBJ1-3, with D hard to call. This CDR3 comprises 16 residues. The V end lost 0 bases, the J end lost 2 bases, and 12 bases lay between the germline ends. Germline V gene data show CDR1 as SGDLS and CDR2 as YYNGEE. The CDR3 nucleotides read TGTGCCAGCAGCGTAGGGACCTCCGGACCTGGAAACACCATATATTTT. This sequence encodes CASSVGTSGPGNTIYF.

This clone was observed a single time. The same CDR3 is also encoded by other DNA sequences in this sample. V gene TRBV20-1 combines with J gene TRBJ2-3; D remains unclear. The CDR3 consists of 10 residues. Germline V gene data show CDR1 as DFQATT and CDR2 as SNEGSKA (reference sequence). V shed 2 bases and J shed 5 bases, with 2 bases lying between them. DNA of the CDR3: TGCAGTGCTAGAATAGATACGCAGTATTTT. The encoded protein is CSARIDTQYF.

This clone has just a few counts. The chain combines TRBV11-3 with TRBJ2-2; D is unclear. Germline assignment: CDR1 SGHNT and CDR2 YENEEA. Trimming pared 1 base from V and 6 bases from J, leaving 3 bases between. The CDR3 has 12 amino acids. CDR3 nucleotide sequence: TGTGCCAGCAGCTTAGTTCCCGGGGAGCTGTTTTTT. Its protein product is CASSLVPGELFF.

J is TRBJ1-3 and V is TRBV5-1; D not resolved. The germline CDR1 and CDR2 sequences are SGHRS and YFSETQ. The length of the CDR3 is 14 residues. V dropped 2 bases and J dropped 0 bases, with 6 bases sitting between them. The CDR3 nucleotides are TGCGCCAGCAGCTTCGATTTCTCTGGAAACACCATATATTTT. It translates to CASSFDFSGNTIYF.

This clone has just a few counts. V gene TRBV11-2 combines with J gene TRBJ2-5; 8 bases align to TRBD2. Trimming took 5 bases from V and 4 from J; bases not matched to a gene: 9. From germline, CDR1 is SGHAT and CDR2 FQNNGV. This CDR3 spans 15 amino acids. This chain's CDR3 is CASSREGFRGETQYF. The CDR3, as DNA: TGTGCCAGCAGCCGGGAGGGTTTCCGAGGAGAGACCCAGTACTTC.

By its share, this clone is medium-sized. V is TRBV6-5 and J is TRBJ1-3; D gene ambiguous. The germline V gene has CDR1 MNHEY and CDR2 SVGAGI. V was cut by 6 bases and J by 0 bases, with 6 bases left in between. The length of the CDR3 is 13 residues. DNA of the CDR3: TGTGCCAGCAGCCCGGACTCTGGAAACACCATATATTTT. Translation gives CASSPDSGNTIYF.

This clone was recorded once. The genes are TRBV5-1 and TRBJ2-2; the D is unclear. Per the germline V gene, CDR1 is SGHRS and CDR2 is YFSETQ. V dropped 4 bases and J dropped 2 bases, with 15 bases sitting between them. CDR3 length: 16 residues. CDR3 sequence reads: CASSLEFGINTGELFF. The CDR3 DNA reads TGCGCCAGCAGCCTGGAGTTTGGGATCAACACCGGGGAGCTGTTTTTT.

The chain combines TRBV28 with TRBJ2-1; 7 nucleotides align to TRBD2. Per germline, CDR1 MDHEN and CDR2 SYDVKM. V gave up 4 bases and J gave up 0 bases; unmatched junction bases: 15. The CDR3 is 19 residues long. Here the CDR3 reads CASSSFSPIAGSSYNEQFF. In DNA form, the CDR3 reads TGTGCCAGCAGTTCCTTTTCCCCCATAGCGGGTTCCTCCTACAATGAGCAGTTCTTC.

The DNA of the CDR3 is TGTGCCAGCAGCCAAGCCGGGGATAGATTTCACACTGAAGCTTTCTTT. Protein product: CASSQAGDRFHTEAFF. This chain links TRBV14 with TRBJ1-1, with D hard to call. The germline CDR1 and CDR2 sequences are SGHDN and FVKESK. The V and J ends lost 1 base and 3 bases respectively, with 15 bases between them. The CDR3 covers 16 residues.

In this sample, this clone turned up once. This chain uses TRBV5-1 with TRBJ2-1; the match to TRBD2 covers 11 bases. Germline V gene lookup returns CDR1 SGHRS and CDR2 YFSETQ. The CDR3 runs to 19 residues. V shed 2 bases and J 9 bases; nucleotides not matched to a gene: 19. The CDR3 bases are TGCGCCAGCAGCTTAGAGGGCCCCAACGGGCTAGCGGGAGGCAGTGAGCAGTTCTTC. It encodes CASSLEGPNGLAGGSEQFF. Supplemented by reference TRBV5-1 and TRBJ2-1, the full variable domain reads KAGVTQTPRYLIKTRGQQVTLSCSPISGHRSVSWYQQTPGQGLQFLFEYFSETQRNKGNFPGRFSGRQFSNSRSEMNVSTLELGDSALYLCASSLEGPNGLAGGSEQFFGPGTRLTVL.

The CDR3 region has the DNA TGTGCCAGCAGTTTCCCAGGGAGTATGGATGAAAAACTGTTTTTT. Translation gives CASSFPGSMDEKLFF. This chain joins TRBV28 and TRBJ1-4; weak D call: TRBD1 (5 bases). The length of the CDR3 is 15 residues. The germline CDR1 and CDR2 sequences are MDHEN and SYDVKM. V was shortened by 3 bases and J by 6 bases, with 14 bases between the two germline ends.

The CDR3 is CASRTSGMGTGELFF. CDR3 nucleotide sequence: TGCGCCAGCAGGACCTCAGGGATGGGCACCGGGGAGCTGTTTTTT. The gene calls are TRBV5-1 and TRBJ2-2, with a weak D call TRBD1 (5 bases). The germline V and J ends were trimmed by 5 bases and 4 bases, with 15 bases remaining between them. CDR1 and CDR2 from the germline V gene are SGHRS and YFSETQ. There are 15 residues in the CDR3.

The chain combines TRBV28 with TRBJ2-1, with D perhaps assigned TRBD1 or TRBD2 (5 bases each). Per the germline V gene, CDR1 is MDHEN and CDR2 is SYDVKM. The CDR3 loop spans 19 amino acids. Between the trimmed V and J ends, which lost 6 bases and 0 bases, there was a span of 24 bases. Here the CDR3 reads CASRQVRFSPADSYNEQFF. DNA of the CDR3: TGTGCCAGCAGACAGGTTCGGTTCTCCCCAGCGGACTCCTACAATGAGCAGTTCTTC.

The chain is built from TRBV11-2 and TRBJ2-7, with 9 bases aligning to TRBD1. Germline values: CDR1 SGHAT, CDR2 FQNNGV. With 6 bases clipped from V and 7 bases from J, the junction kept 4 bases outside the gene matches. The CDR3 is 12 amino acids. The CDR3 DNA reads as TGTGCCAGCAGAAGGACAGGGGAGGAGCAGTACTTC. This gives the protein CASRRTGEEQYF.

This clone was recorded only once. V and J are TRBV18 and TRBJ2-3; possibly TRBD1 for D (6 bases). The CDR3 consists of 16 residues. Germline V CDR1 and CDR2: KGHSH, LQKENI. V was clipped by 0 bases and J by 4 bases, with 14 bases between them. CDR3 sequence (DNA): TGTGCCAGCTCACCACCAGGAAAGCAGGGGTCAGATACGCAGTATTTT. It is translated as CASSPPGKQGSDTQYF.

V usage is TRBV5-1 and J usage is TRBJ2-7; 10 bases agree with TRBD1. The CDR3 is made up of 15 amino acids. Losses at the gene ends were 1 base for V and 2 bases for J; bases not matched to a gene: 3. Germline V lookup: CDR1 SGHRS, CDR2 YFSETQ. The CDR3 loop is CASSLFGTGAYEQYF. CDR3 coding DNA: TGCGCCAGCAGCTTGTTCGGGACAGGGGCCTACGAGCAGTACTTC.